This TCR beta chain is drawn from a study of blood T cell repertoires in COVID-19. Across the whole study: The analysed material was cDNA or gDNA that came from T cells, B-cell-depleted T cells, or PBMCs.

This clone was seen only a few times. Per the germline V gene, CDR1 is SGHDN and CDR2 is FVKESK. The CDR3 extends over 14 amino acids. V shed 6 bases and J 10 bases; nucleotides not matched to a gene: 8. Study processing details: Researchers report that nucleated cell counts were estimated from reference gene primer amplification. Produced via immunoSEQ multiplex PCR; TCRdb's table is partial and in-frame only. V and J calls and clone size are copied from that table; D and trimming were computed from the DNA. The table has about 26,000 clones, around 60% seen once. The TCR was taken from a man in his 60s with active or convalescent COVID-19. The genes are TRBV14 and TRBJ1-6; 8 positions match TRBD1. Sequences were obtained from peripheral blood. The CDR3 here is CASSQQGGSSPLHF. The CDR3 DNA follows: TGTGCCAGCAGTCAACAGGGGGGCTCCTCACCCCTCCACTTT.